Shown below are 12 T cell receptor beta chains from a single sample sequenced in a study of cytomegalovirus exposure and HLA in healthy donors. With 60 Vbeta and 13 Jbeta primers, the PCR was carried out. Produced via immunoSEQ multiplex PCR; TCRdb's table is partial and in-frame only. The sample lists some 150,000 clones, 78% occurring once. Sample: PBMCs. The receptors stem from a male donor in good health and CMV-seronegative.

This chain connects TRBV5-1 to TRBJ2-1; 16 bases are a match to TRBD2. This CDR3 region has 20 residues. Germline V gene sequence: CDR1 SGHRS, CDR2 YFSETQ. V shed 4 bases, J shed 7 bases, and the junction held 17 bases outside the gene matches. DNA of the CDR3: TGCGCCAGCAGCCAGGGACTAGCGGGAGGGTACTCCTTCACCGTGAATGAGCAGTTCTTC. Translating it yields CASSQGLAGGYSFTVNEQFF.

The CDR3 coding sequence is TGTGCCAGCAGCCCCGTCGCGGGTAGAGGTGAAAAACTGTTTTTT. It yields the protein CASSPVAGRGEKLFF. The chain carries TRBV11-2 and TRBJ1-4; unclear D gene. The CDR3 is made up of 15 amino acids. The ends were cut back, 5 bases at V and 7 bases at J, with 17 bases in the middle. Germline V gene lookup returns CDR1 SGHAT and CDR2 FQNNGV.

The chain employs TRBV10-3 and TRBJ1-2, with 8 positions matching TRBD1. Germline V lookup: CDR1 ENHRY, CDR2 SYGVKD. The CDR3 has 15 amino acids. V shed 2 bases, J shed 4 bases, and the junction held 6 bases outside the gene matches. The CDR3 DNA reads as TGTGCCATCAGTGAGAAGCCAGGGGGCCCCTATGGCTACACCTTC. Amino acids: CAISEKPGGPYGYTF.

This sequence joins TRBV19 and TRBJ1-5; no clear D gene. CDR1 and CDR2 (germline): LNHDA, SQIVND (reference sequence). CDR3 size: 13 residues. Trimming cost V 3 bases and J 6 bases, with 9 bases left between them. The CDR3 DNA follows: TGTGCCAGTAGTATGTGGGGAGGTCAGCCCCAGCATTTT. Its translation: CASSMWGGQPQHF.

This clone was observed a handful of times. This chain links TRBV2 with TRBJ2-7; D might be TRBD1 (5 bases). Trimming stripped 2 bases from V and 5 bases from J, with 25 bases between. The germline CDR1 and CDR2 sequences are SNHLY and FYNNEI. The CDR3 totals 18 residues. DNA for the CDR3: TGTGCCAGCAGTGAATACCTCCCTGCTCAGGGCCGTGGACACGAGCAGTACTTC. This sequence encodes CASSEYLPAQGRGHEQYF.

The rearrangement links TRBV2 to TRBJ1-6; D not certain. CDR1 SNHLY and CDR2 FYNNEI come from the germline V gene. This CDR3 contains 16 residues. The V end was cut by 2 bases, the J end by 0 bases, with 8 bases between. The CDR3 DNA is TGTGCCAGCAGTGAACAGGCGAGCTCCTATAATTCACCCCTCCACTTT. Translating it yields CASSEQASSYNSPLHF.

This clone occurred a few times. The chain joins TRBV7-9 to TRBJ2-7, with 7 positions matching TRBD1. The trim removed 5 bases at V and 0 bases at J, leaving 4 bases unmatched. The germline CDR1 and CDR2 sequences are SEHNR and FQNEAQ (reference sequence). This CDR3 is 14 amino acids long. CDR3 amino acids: CASSGRDSSYEQYF. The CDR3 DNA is TGTGCCAGCAGCGGTCGGGACAGCTCCTACGAGCAGTACTTC.

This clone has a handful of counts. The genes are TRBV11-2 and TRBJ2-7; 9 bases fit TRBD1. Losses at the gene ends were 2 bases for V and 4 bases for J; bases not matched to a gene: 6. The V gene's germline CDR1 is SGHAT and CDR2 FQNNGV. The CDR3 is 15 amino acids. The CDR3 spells CASSLQVGQGYEQYF. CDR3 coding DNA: TGTGCCAGCAGCTTACAAGTCGGACAGGGGTACGAGCAGTACTTC.

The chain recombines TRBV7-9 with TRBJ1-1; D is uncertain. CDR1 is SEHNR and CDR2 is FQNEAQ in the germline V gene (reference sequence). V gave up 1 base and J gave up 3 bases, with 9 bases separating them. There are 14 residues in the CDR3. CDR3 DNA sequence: TGTGCCAGCAGCTTAGGGGAGAGGGACACTGAAGCTTTCTTT. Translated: CASSLGERDTEAFF.

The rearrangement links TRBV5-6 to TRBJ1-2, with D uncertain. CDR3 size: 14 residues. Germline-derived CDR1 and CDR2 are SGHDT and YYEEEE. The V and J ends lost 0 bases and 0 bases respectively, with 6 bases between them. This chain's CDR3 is CASSLDVANYGYTF. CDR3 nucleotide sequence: TGTGCCAGCAGCTTGGACGTAGCTAACTATGGCTACACCTTC. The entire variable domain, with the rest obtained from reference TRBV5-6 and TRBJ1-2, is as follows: DAGVTQSPTHLIKTRGQQVTLRCSPKSGHDTVSWYQQALGQGPQFIFQYYEEEERQRGNFPDRFSGHQFPNYSSELNVNALLLGDSALYLCASSLDVANYGYTFGSGTRLTVV.

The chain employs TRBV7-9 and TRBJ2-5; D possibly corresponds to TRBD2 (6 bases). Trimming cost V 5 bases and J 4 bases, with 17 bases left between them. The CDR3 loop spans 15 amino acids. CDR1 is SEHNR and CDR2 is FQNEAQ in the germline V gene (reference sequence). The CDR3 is CASSPPMGGGETQYF. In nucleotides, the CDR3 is TGTGCCAGCAGCCCCCCGATGGGGGGAGGAGAGACCCAGTACTTC.

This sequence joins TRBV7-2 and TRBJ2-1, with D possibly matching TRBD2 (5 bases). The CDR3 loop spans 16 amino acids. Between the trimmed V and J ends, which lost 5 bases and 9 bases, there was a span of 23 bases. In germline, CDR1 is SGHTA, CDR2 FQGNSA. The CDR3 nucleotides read TGTGCCAGCAGCCCCCGTACGGCAGGAGGAGGCAGTGAGCAGTTCTTC. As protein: CASSPRTAGGGSEQFF. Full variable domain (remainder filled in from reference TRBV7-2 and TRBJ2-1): GAGVSQSPSNKVTEKGKDVELRCDPISGHTALYWYRQSLGQGLEFLIYFQGNSAPDKSGLPSDRFSAERTGGSVSTLTIQRTQQEDSAVYLCASSPRTAGGGSEQFFGPGTRLTVL.